This passage covers 19 T cell receptor beta chains from one sample sequenced in a study of cytomegalovirus exposure and HLA in healthy donors (dated by TCRdb to 2016 to 2017). The library came from the immunoSEQ multiplex PCR assay. For the multiplex PCR, a mixture combining 60 forward primers for TCR Vbeta segments and 13 reverse primers for TCR Jbeta segments was used. The table was pulled from immuneACCESS by TCRdb, which kept in-frame rearrangements only. Such tables lose some clones; where checked, under half of the loss comes from unresolved V genes, and the rest has no known cause. The sample yields some 100,000 clones; 60% to 75% were counted once. The top ten clones comprise about 2.1% of the sample. The sequencing sample was made of PBMCs. The origin of the receptors is a woman in her forties in good health and CMV-seronegative.

A remark on this clone: This specimen includes other DNA sequences encoding the same CDR3. The chain couples TRBV15 to TRBJ2-1, with TRBD1 identical over 11 bases. The CDR3 consists of 17 residues. In germline, CDR1 is LNHNV, CDR2 YYDKDF (reference sequence). The V and J ends lost 3 bases and 9 bases, in that order; junction bases with no gene match: 13. This CDR3 is CATSRDLGTGGFGEQFF. The CDR3 DNA reads as TGTGCCACCAGCAGGGATCTAGGGACAGGGGGGTTCGGTGAGCAGTTCTTC.

CDR3 loop: CAISESRWPQYF. DNA of the CDR3: TGTGCCATCAGTGAGTCCCGATGGCCCCAGTACTTC. The rearrangement links TRBV10-3 to TRBJ2-5; no definite D call. Trimming took 0 bases from V and 9 from J, leaving 8 bases between them. Germline V gene lookup returns CDR1 ENHRY and CDR2 SYGVKD. This CDR3 region has 12 residues.

The chain employs TRBV28 and TRBJ1-2; 10 bases map to TRBD1. V shed 1 base and J 6 bases; nucleotides not matched to a gene: 8. In germline, CDR1 is MDHEN, CDR2 SYDVKM. The CDR3 loop spans 16 amino acids. CDR3: CASSLSVLDRGNGYTF. The CDR3, as DNA: TGTGCCAGCAGTTTATCGGTTCTGGACAGGGGGAATGGCTACACCTTC.

This chain uses TRBV4-2 with TRBJ1-4; a possible D gene is TRBD1 (6 bases). Between the trimmed V and J ends, which lost 0 bases and 8 bases, there was a span of 22 bases. Germline V gene sequence: CDR1 LGHNA, CDR2 YNFKEQ. This CDR3 has 18 residues. The CDR3 sequence: CASSQERKETGRGEKLFF. The CDR3 nucleotides read TGTGCCAGCAGCCAAGAAAGGAAAGAGACAGGAAGAGGCGAAAAACTGTTTTTT.

This clone occurred a few times. The chain combines TRBV28 with TRBJ2-5, with 8 bases identical to TRBD2. V was clipped by 6 bases and J by 5 bases; unmatched bases: 5. Germline assignment: CDR1 MDHEN and CDR2 SYDVKM. The CDR3 has 13 residues. The DNA for the CDR3 is TGTGCCAGCAGCTCACAGCGGGAGGAGACCCAGTACTTC. Translating gives CASSSQREETQYF.

The chain has TRBV27 and TRBJ1-1; 7 bases agree with TRBD1. This CDR3 region has 14 residues. The germline CDR1 and CDR2 sequences are MNHEY and SMNVEV (reference sequence). Trimming took 4 bases from V and 4 from J; bases not matched to a gene: 6. CDR3 sequence: CASSSRQGGTEAFF. The CDR3 region has the DNA TGTGCCAGCAGTTCCCGACAGGGTGGCACTGAAGCTTTCTTT.

The V call is TRBV6-6, the J call TRBJ2-1; 11 positions agree with TRBD2. V gave up 0 bases and J gave up 8 bases; unmatched junction bases: 6. The germline gives CDR1 MNHNY, CDR2 SVGAGI (reference sequence). CDR3 length: 16 residues. In DNA, the CDR3 is TGTGCCAGCAGTTACTCCCTAGCGGGGGGTATGGATGAGCAGTTCTTC. Residues: CASSYSLAGGMDEQFF.

On this clone: At one boundary the junction diverges from the germline segment, which might be a read error. The chain carries TRBV7-9 and TRBJ1-1, with TRBD1 as a possible D gene (6 bases). CDR1 is SEHNR, CDR2 FQNEAQ, per germline (reference sequence). This CDR3 is 14 amino acids long. The CDR3: CSSSQRARGTEAFF. In DNA form, the CDR3 reads TGTTCCAGCAGCCAACGGGCAAGGGGGACTGAAGCTTTCTTT.

V usage is TRBV27 and J usage is TRBJ2-1; TRBD2 matches 7 bases. The ends lost 5 bases at V and 5 bases at J; junction bases unmatched: 12. In germline, CDR1 is MNHEY, CDR2 SMNVEV (reference sequence). The CDR3 is made up of 16 amino acids. The CDR3 sequence: CASSLLVASGDNEQFF. As DNA, the CDR3 is TGTGCCAGCAGTCTCCTTGTGGCTAGCGGAGACAATGAGCAGTTCTTC.

The gene calls are TRBV7-3 and TRBJ2-1; 8 positions agree with TRBD2. Germline trimming cut 4 bases from V and 9 bases from J; bases unmatched to any gene: 5. Germline V CDR1 and CDR2: SGHTA, FQGTGA. This CDR3 has 13 residues. CDR3 region: CASSSGGGLEQFF. The CDR3 nucleotides read TGTGCCAGCAGCTCGGGGGGGGGCCTTGAGCAGTTCTTC.

This chain uses TRBV30 with TRBJ1-1; D is undetermined. The germline V gene has CDR1 GTSNPN and CDR2 SVGIG (reference sequence). The length of the CDR3 is 11 residues. V lost 5 bases to trimming and J lost 5 bases, with 9 bases between them. CDR3 protein: CAWAANTEAFF. CDR3 DNA: TGTGCCTGGGCGGCGAATACTGAAGCTTTCTTT.

The chain employs TRBV5-1 and TRBJ2-3; 10 bases agree with TRBD2. With V trimmed by 4 bases and J by 1 base, 6 bases remained unmatched. The CDR3 has 16 residues. Germline assignment: CDR1 SGHRS and CDR2 YFSETQ. CDR3: CASSRTGLAGTDTQYF. CDR3 coding DNA: TGCGCCAGCAGCAGGACCGGACTAGCGGGCACAGATACGCAGTATTTT.

The chain has TRBV10-3 and TRBJ2-5; the D gene is possibly TRBD1 (5 bases). V was shortened by 7 bases and J by 5 bases, with 14 bases between the two germline ends. The CDR3 covers 13 residues. Germline loops: CDR1 ENHRY, CDR2 SYGVKD. The CDR3 DNA sequence: TGTGCCATCAATGCAGGGATGAGGGAGACCCAGTACTTC. Translating it yields CAINAGMRETQYF.

V and J are TRBV28 and TRBJ2-7; TRBD2 matches 12 bases. The germline V gene has CDR1 MDHEN and CDR2 SYDVKM. The CDR3 extends over 16 amino acids. The trim removed 3 bases at V and 1 base at J, leaving 4 bases unmatched. The CDR3 coding sequence is TGTGCCAGCAGTTTTGTACTAGCGGGAGGTTCCTACGAGCAGTACTTC. Residues: CASSFVLAGGSYEQYF.

In its sample, this clone was seen a few times. V and J are TRBV9 and TRBJ2-1, with 11 bases fitting TRBD1. CDR3 length equals 16 residues. CDR1 is SGDLS, CDR2 YYNGEE, per germline. Trimming cost V 0 bases and J 6 bases; bases outside gene matches: 5. The CDR3 nucleotides are TGTGCCAGCAGCGTAGGCGGGACAGGGGGTGTCAATGAGCAGTTCTTC. This translates into CASSVGGTGGVNEQFF.

This sequence joins TRBV6-1 and TRBJ2-2; no clear D. The CDR3 is 14 residues long. V was shortened by 2 bases and J by 2 bases, with 6 bases between the two germline ends. Germline V gene sequence: CDR1 MNHNS, CDR2 SASEGT. Written as DNA, the CDR3 is TGTGCCAGCAGTGAACCAGGCAACACCGGGGAGCTGTTTTTT. As protein: CASSEPGNTGELFF.

This chain connects TRBV6-5 to TRBJ2-2; TRBD2 agrees at 7 bases. V lost 7 bases and J lost 5; bases outside the gene matches: 10. The CDR3 is made up of 15 amino acids. Germline V gene lookup returns CDR1 MNHEY and CDR2 SVGAGI. The CDR3 spells CASKDAGVSTGELFF. In DNA form, the CDR3 reads TGTGCCAGCAAGGATGCGGGAGTATCGACCGGGGAGCTGTTTTTT.

The J gene is TRBJ2-4, the V gene TRBV2; 10 bases fit TRBD2. The germline V gene has CDR1 SNHLY and CDR2 FYNNEI. Germline trimming cut 7 bases from V and 6 bases from J; bases unmatched to any gene: 6. CDR3 length equals 14 residues. The CDR3 DNA reads TGTGCCAGCATCGGTAGCGGGGGGCGAAACATTCAGTACTTC. This gives the protein CASIGSGGRNIQYF.

This chain links TRBV27 with TRBJ1-2; 7 nucleotides agree with TRBD1. After removal of 2 bases from V and 8 bases from J, the junction contained 2 bases not matched to a gene. CDR1 MNHEY and CDR2 SMNVEV come from the germline V gene (reference sequence). The CDR3 extends over 12 amino acids. The CDR3 sequence: CASSLTGEGYTF. DNA of the CDR3: TGTGCCAGCAGTTTAACAGGGGAAGGCTACACCTTC.